These 28 T cell receptor beta chains were all obtained from the same sample, sequenced in a study of CD4 T cells in relation to SARS-CoV-2 and coronaviruses. This table comes from immunoSEQ multiplex PCR, and its TCRdb copy is limited to in-frame clones, with some not included. The sample holds 20,000 to 30,000 clones, roughly 82% seen once. The unexposed donors gave CD4+ T cells in about 2011-2019, prior to COVID-19. The cells were cultured for roughly 11 days before CD4+ T cells were isolated. The antigens of these receptors remain unknown. The sample comprised CD4+ T cells from PBMCs, cultured in vitro. These receptors came from a human donor in good health.

The chain employs TRBV19 and TRBJ1-6; D gene ambiguous. V was cut by 3 bases and J by 9 bases, with 12 bases left in between. This CDR3 has 14 residues. Germline V gives CDR1 LNHDA, CDR2 SQIVND (reference sequence). CDR3 in amino acids: CASSITVETSPLHF. The CDR3 DNA sequence: TGTGCCAGTAGTATCACGGTAGAGACTTCACCCCTCCACTTT.

This chain connects TRBV7-6 to TRBJ2-2, with 8 bases that match TRBD2. CDR3 length: 16 residues. CDR1 and CDR2 from the germline V gene are SGHVS and FNYEAQ. The V and J ends lost 5 bases and 2 bases, in that order; junction bases with no gene match: 7. CDR3: CASSRSGGDNTGELFF. DNA for the CDR3: TGTGCCAGCAGCCGGAGCGGGGGTGATAACACCGGGGAGCTGTTTTTT.

The chain employs TRBV28 and TRBJ2-7; perhaps TRBD1 as D (6 bases). This CDR3 contains 16 residues. Germline V gene lookup returns CDR1 MDHEN and CDR2 SYDVKM. The V end was cut by 3 bases, the J end by 3 bases, with 18 bases between. Here the CDR3 reads CASSLFLQGPSYEQYF. DNA of the CDR3: TGTGCCAGCAGTTTGTTTTTACAGGGACCGAGCTACGAGCAGTACTTC. Full variable domain (rest looked up from reference TRBV28 and TRBJ2-7): DVKVTQSSRYLVKRTGEKVFLECVQDMDHENMFWYRQDPGLGLRLIYFSYDVKMKEKGDIPEGYSVSREKKERFSLILESASTNQTSMYLCASSLFLQGPSYEQYFGPGTRLTVT.

The V gene is TRBV7-6, the J gene TRBJ1-1; D is possibly TRBD1 (5 bases). CDR3 length equals 17 residues. The V end was cut by 0 bases, the J end by 6 bases, with 20 bases between. Germline-derived CDR1 and CDR2 are SGHVS and FNYEAQ. The CDR3 region is CASSLASLVGGSSEAFF. In nucleotides, the CDR3 is TGTGCCAGCAGCTTAGCAAGTCTTGTTGGGGGGTCGTCTGAAGCTTTCTTT.

The chain uses TRBV2 and TRBJ2-7; TRBD1 matches at 7 bases. The CDR3 length is 15 residues. Germline V lookup: CDR1 SNHLY, CDR2 FYNNEI. V dropped 7 bases and J dropped 7; count of bases not matched to a gene: 16. CDR3 in amino acids: CASTSRAGGSAEQYF. CDR3 in DNA: TGTGCCAGCACCTCCCGGGCAGGGGGTTCCGCGGAGCAGTACTTC.

The rearrangement uses TRBV7-8 and TRBJ1-5; 9 bases are a match to TRBD1. This CDR3 is built from 17 residues. The germline V gene has CDR1 SGHVS and CDR2 FQNEAQ. V shed 5 bases, J shed 6 bases, and the junction held 14 bases outside the gene matches. The CDR3 bases are TGTGCCAGCAGCCAGCTTAAGGGGACAGGGAAGCTTCAGCCCCAGCATTTT. This translates into CASSQLKGTGKLQPQHF.

This chain links TRBV30 with TRBJ2-3, with D unclear. There are 13 residues in the CDR3. The V gene's germline CDR1 is GTSNPN and CDR2 SVGIG (reference sequence). V lost 4 bases and J lost 2, with 10 bases in between. CDR3 protein: CAWTKGTTDTQYF. CDR3 sequence (DNA): TGTGCCTGGACAAAGGGCACCACAGATACGCAGTATTTT. Supplemented by reference TRBV30 and TRBJ2-3, the full variable domain reads SQTIHQWPATLVQPVGSPLSLECTVEGTSNPNLYWYRQAAGRGLQLLFYSVGIGQISSEVPQNLSASRPQDRQFILSSKKLLLSDSGFYLCAWTKGTTDTQYFGPGTRLTVL.

V usage is TRBV19 and J usage is TRBJ1-1; D is possibly TRBD1 (5 bases). Between the trimmed V and J ends, which lost 4 bases and 0 bases, there was a span of 12 bases. The CDR3 contains 15 residues. Germline V gene sequence: CDR1 LNHDA, CDR2 SQIVND (reference sequence). This CDR3 reads CASSRTDRLNTEAFF. CDR3 bases: TGTGCCAGTAGTAGGACCGACAGACTGAACACTGAAGCTTTCTTT. Together with reference TRBV19 and TRBJ1-1, the CDR3 gives the full variable domain: DGGITQSPKYLFRKEGQNVTLSCEQNLNHDAMYWYRQDPGQGLRLIYYSQIVNDFQKGDIAEGYSVSREKKESFPLTVTSAQKNPTAFYLCASSRTDRLNTEAFFGQGTRLTVV.

This clone appeared once. This chain links TRBV3-1 (or the pseudogene TRBV3-2) with TRBJ1-1, with 9 bases fitting TRBD1. Germline V gives CDR1 LGHDT, CDR2 YNNKEL (reference sequence). J was trimmed by 10 bases and V by 2 bases; bases with no gene match: 5. The CDR3 spans 13 residues. This CDR3 is CASSQTGGAGAFF. The DNA for the CDR3 is TGTGCCAGCAGCCAAACAGGGGGCGCGGGAGCTTTCTTT.

This clone came up a few times. CDR3 in amino acids: CASSLGFGGGSNEQFF. The CDR3 nucleotides read TGTGCCAGCAGCTTAGGGTTTGGTGGCGGGTCCAATGAGCAGTTCTTC. V is TRBV11-2 and J is TRBJ2-1; TRBD2 is a possible D gene (5 bases). The CDR3 has 16 amino acids. In germline, CDR1 is SGHAT, CDR2 FQNNGV. V was clipped by 1 base and J by 6 bases, with 16 bases between them.

The chain uses TRBV13 and TRBJ1-3, with 8 bases that match TRBD1. Germline assignment: CDR1 PRHDT and CDR2 FYEKMQ (reference sequence). CDR3 length: 18 amino acids. Trimming at V came to 3 bases and at J to 0 bases, leaving 10 bases not matched to a gene. CDR3 DNA sequence: TGTGCCAGCAGCTTCTCAAACAGGGGGGTAGTCTCTGGAAACACCATATATTTT. Amino acid sequence: CASSFSNRGVVSGNTIYF.

This chain joins TRBV7-9 and TRBJ2-1; 8 positions match TRBD2. This CDR3 has 19 amino acids. Germline loops: CDR1 SEHNR, CDR2 FQNEAQ (reference sequence). V was clipped by 1 base and J by 6 bases; unmatched bases: 17. The CDR3 sequence is CASSLVLRGVSPATNEQFF. CDR3 nucleotide sequence: TGTGCCAGCAGCTTAGTTTTGCGGGGGGTATCCCCCGCAACCAATGAGCAGTTCTTC.

This CDR3 reads CASSEFGQGPHYGYTF. CDR3 DNA: TGTGCCAGCAGTGAGTTCGGGCAGGGGCCCCACTATGGCTACACCTTC. The J gene is TRBJ1-2, the V gene TRBV6-1, with D possibly matching TRBD1 (6 bases). There are 16 residues in the CDR3. Germline V lookup: CDR1 MNHNS, CDR2 SASEGT. The V end was cut by 3 bases, the J end by 3 bases, with 17 bases between.

This clone came up once. The chain carries TRBV28 and TRBJ2-2, with D unclear. This CDR3 is 12 amino acids long. Germline V CDR1 and CDR2: MDHEN, SYDVKM. Trimming took 6 bases from V and 5 from J, leaving 7 bases between them. The CDR3 sequence: CASSPQTGELFF. In DNA, the CDR3 is TGTGCCAGCAGCCCGCAAACCGGGGAGCTGTTTTTT.

J is TRBJ2-7 and V is TRBV10-3, with a tentative D call TRBD1 (5 bases). CDR3 length: 11 residues. V was pared by 11 bases and J by 6 bases, with 14 bases between. CDR1 and CDR2 (germline): ENHRY, SYGVKD. Here the CDR3 DNA reads TGTGCCGTAAAGGGGTCCGCCGAGCAGTACTTC. Its protein is CAVKGSAEQYF.

Here the CDR3 DNA reads TGCAGCGTTGACGGCAGGGTAACTGAAGCTTTCTTT. It is translated as CSVDGRVTEAFF. The chain combines TRBV29-1 with TRBJ1-1, with D possibly being TRBD1 (5 bases). Germline-derived CDR1 and CDR2 are SQVTM and ANQGSEA. The ends were cut back, 3 bases at V and 5 bases at J, with 10 bases in the middle. The CDR3 loop spans 12 amino acids.

The table lists this clone with a count of one. The chain carries TRBV4-1 and TRBJ2-5; 10 bases agree with TRBD2. The length of the CDR3 is 15 residues. Unmatched junction bases numbered 6, after V lost 2 bases and J lost 6 bases. Looked up from germline, CDR1 is MGHRA and CDR2 is YSYEKL. Here the CDR3 reads CASSQLLAGIKTQYF. DNA of the CDR3: TGCGCCAGCAGCCAATTACTAGCGGGGATAAAGACCCAGTACTTC.

The chain links TRBV5-1 to TRBJ2-7; TRBD1 matches at 8 bases. The CDR3 spans 15 residues. Germline CDR1 is SGHRS and CDR2 is YFSETQ. Trimming removed 4 bases from V and 3 bases from J; junction bases left unmatched: 9. The CDR3 DNA sequence: TGCGCCAGCAGCCCCGAGGCAGGGGGCTTCTACGAGCAGTACTTC. Residues: CASSPEAGGFYEQYF.

The chain employs TRBV20-1 and TRBJ2-1, with D tentatively TRBD1 (5 bases). This CDR3 contains 14 residues. With 5 bases removed from V and 0 bases from J, the gap between germline ends came to 11 bases. Per the germline V gene, CDR1 is DFQATT and CDR2 is SNEGSKA (reference sequence). This CDR3 reads CSAGGQSSYNEQFF. The CDR3 DNA follows: TGCAGTGCTGGTGGACAAAGCTCCTACAATGAGCAGTTCTTC.

This sequence joins TRBV7-2 and TRBJ1-2, with D hard to call. The ends were cut back, 4 bases at V and 0 bases at J, with 12 bases in the middle. The CDR3 spans 15 residues. CDR1 and CDR2 (germline): SGHTA, FQGNSA. CDR3: CASSSLGQANYGYTF. In DNA, the CDR3 is TGTGCCAGCAGCTCCCTTGGGCAAGCTAACTATGGCTACACCTTC.

The chain carries TRBV12-5 and TRBJ2-2; tentative D call: TRBD2 (6 bases). CDR1 is LGHNT and CDR2 is FRNRAP in the germline V gene. The CDR3 is made up of 16 amino acids. The V end was cut by 4 bases, the J end by 4 bases, with 16 bases between. This CDR3 reads CASGSQRAQGTGELFF. CDR3 DNA: TGTGCTAGTGGTTCCCAGCGGGCCCAGGGCACCGGGGAGCTGTTTTTT.

The rearrangement links TRBV2 to TRBJ2-2; 7 positions match TRBD1. J gave up 0 bases and V 7 bases, and 2 bases lay outside the gene matches. The CDR3 covers 14 residues. Germline CDR1 reads SNHLY; CDR2 reads FYNNEI. CDR3 sequence: CASKGQPNTGELFF. The CDR3 nucleotides read TGTGCCAGCAAGGGACAGCCGAACACCGGGGAGCTGTTTTTT. Combining the CDR3 with reference TRBV2 and TRBJ2-2 gives the whole variable domain EPEVTQTPSHQVTQMGQEVILRCVPISNHLYFYWYRQILGQKVEFLVSFYNNEISEKSEIFDDQFSVERPDGSNFTLKIRSTKLEDSAMYFCASKGQPNTGELFFGEGSRLTVL.

V usage is TRBV24-1 and J usage is TRBJ2-3, with TRBD1 identical over 7 bases. CDR1 is KGHDR, CDR2 SFDVKD, per germline. The ends lost 5 bases at V and 1 base at J; junction bases unmatched: 8. The CDR3 sequence is 16 residues long. In nucleotides, the CDR3 is TGTGCCACCAGTGGGGGTCTCACAGGGGGCACAGATACGCAGTATTTT. Translating gives CATSGGLTGGTDTQYF.

V is TRBV5-1 and J is TRBJ2-5; 8 nucleotides match TRBD1. The V and J ends lost 3 bases and 5 bases, in that order; junction bases with no gene match: 6. The CDR3 sequence is 14 residues long. Germline-derived CDR1 and CDR2 are SGHRS and YFSETQ. Here the CDR3 DNA reads TGCGCCAGCAGCTCGACAGGGGTCGGGGAGACCCAGTACTTC. This sequence encodes CASSSTGVGETQYF.

The V call is TRBV7-9, the J call TRBJ1-2, with TRBD1 matching 7 bases. V gave up 6 bases and J gave up 3 bases; unmatched junction bases: 1. Per germline, CDR1 SEHNR and CDR2 FQNEAQ (reference sequence). The CDR3 runs to 12 residues. CDR3 sequence: CASSQGDYGYTF. The DNA of the CDR3 is TGTGCCAGCAGTCAGGGGGACTATGGCTACACCTTC. The variable domain in full, with the rest retrieved from reference TRBV7-9 and TRBJ1-2, is DTGVSQNPRHKITKRGQNVTFRCDPISEHNRLYWYRQTLGQGPEFLTYFQNEAQLEKSRLLSDRFSAERPKGSFSTLEIQRTEQGDSAMYLCASSQGDYGYTFGSGTRLTVV.

J is TRBJ1-2 and V is TRBV2, with D perhaps TRBD1 (5 bases). CDR1 and CDR2 (germline): SNHLY, FYNNEI. The CDR3 totals 12 residues. V was clipped by 10 bases and J by 8 bases, with 17 bases between them. CDR3 region: CATGLEREGYTF. The CDR3 DNA reads as TGTGCCACGGGACTCGAACGGGAGGGCTACACCTTC.

The chain uses TRBV6-6 and TRBJ2-3; D possibly matches TRBD1 or TRBD2 (6 bases each). From germline, CDR1 is MNHNY and CDR2 SVGAGI (reference sequence). V gave up 6 bases and J gave up 8 bases, with 18 bases separating them. The CDR3 sequence is 14 residues long. The CDR3 DNA is TGTGCCAGCAGCCCCAGCCTTGAGGGGGGTACGCAGTATTTT. This translates into CASSPSLEGGTQYF.

The chain carries TRBV2 and TRBJ1-5; D is perhaps TRBD1 (5 bases). Germline assignment: CDR1 SNHLY and CDR2 FYNNEI. Trimming left V 9 bases short and J 3 bases short, with 15 bases between. This CDR3 is 14 amino acids long. The CDR3, as DNA: TGTGCCAGTAATAAGGCAGGGTCCAATCAGCCCCAGCATTTT. It translates to CASNKAGSNQPQHF.